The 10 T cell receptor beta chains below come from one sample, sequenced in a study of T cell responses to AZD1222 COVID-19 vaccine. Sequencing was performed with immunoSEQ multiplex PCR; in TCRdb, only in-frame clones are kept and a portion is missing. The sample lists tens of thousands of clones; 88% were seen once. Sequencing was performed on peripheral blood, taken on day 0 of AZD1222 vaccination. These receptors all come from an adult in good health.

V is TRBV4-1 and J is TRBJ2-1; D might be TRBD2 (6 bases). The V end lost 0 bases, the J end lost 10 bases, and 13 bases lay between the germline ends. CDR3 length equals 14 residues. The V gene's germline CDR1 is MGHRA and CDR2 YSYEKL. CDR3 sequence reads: CASSQDRVGGEQFF. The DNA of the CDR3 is TGCGCCAGCAGCCAAGATCGCGTGGGAGGAGAGCAGTTCTTC.

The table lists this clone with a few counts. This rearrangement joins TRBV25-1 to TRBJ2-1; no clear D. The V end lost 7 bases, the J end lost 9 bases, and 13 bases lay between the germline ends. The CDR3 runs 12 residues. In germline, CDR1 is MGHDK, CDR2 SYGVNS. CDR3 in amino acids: CASTALIGEQFF. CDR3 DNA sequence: TGTGCCAGCACTGCCTTGATAGGTGAGCAGTTCTTC.

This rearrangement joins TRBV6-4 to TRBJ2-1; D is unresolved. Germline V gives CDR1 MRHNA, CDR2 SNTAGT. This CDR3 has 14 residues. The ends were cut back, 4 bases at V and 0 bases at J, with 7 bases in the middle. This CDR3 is CASSAESSYNEQFF. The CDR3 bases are TGTGCCAGCAGTGCGGAGAGCTCCTACAATGAGCAGTTCTTC.

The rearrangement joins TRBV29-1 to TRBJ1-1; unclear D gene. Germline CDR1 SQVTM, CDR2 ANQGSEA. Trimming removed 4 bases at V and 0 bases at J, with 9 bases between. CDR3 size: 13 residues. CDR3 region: CSVGSDLNTEAFF. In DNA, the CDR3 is TGCAGCGTTGGATCGGACCTGAACACTGAAGCTTTCTTT.

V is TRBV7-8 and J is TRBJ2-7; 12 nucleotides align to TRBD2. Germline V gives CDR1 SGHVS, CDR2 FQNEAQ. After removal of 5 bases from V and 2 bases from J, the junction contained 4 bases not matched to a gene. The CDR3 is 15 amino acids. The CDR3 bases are TGTGCCAGCAGCAACTGGACTAGCGGGACCTACGAGCAGTACTTC. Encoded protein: CASSNWTSGTYEQYF.

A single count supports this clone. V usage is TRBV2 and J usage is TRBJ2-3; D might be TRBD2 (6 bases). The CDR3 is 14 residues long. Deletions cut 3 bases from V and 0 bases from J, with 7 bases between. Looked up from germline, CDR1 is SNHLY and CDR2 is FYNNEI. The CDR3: CASSDGLSTDTQYF. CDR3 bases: TGTGCCAGCAGTGACGGACTAAGCACAGATACGCAGTATTTT.

CDR3 in amino acids: CASSPAAVREPGNTIYF. CDR3 in DNA: TGTGCCAGCAGCCCCGCGGCGGTCCGGGAGCCGGGAAACACCATATATTTT. The rearrangement links TRBV7-8 to TRBJ1-3; D is uncertain. Trimming stripped 5 bases from V and 4 bases from J, with 21 bases between. The CDR3 is 17 residues long. Germline assignment: CDR1 SGHVS and CDR2 FQNEAQ.

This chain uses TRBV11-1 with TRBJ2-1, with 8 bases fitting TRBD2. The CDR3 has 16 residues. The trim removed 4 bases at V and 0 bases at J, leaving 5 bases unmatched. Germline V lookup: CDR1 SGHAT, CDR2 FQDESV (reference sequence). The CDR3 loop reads CASSSVAGRSYNEQFF. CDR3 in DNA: TGTGCCAGCAGCTCGGTAGCGGGACGCTCCTACAATGAGCAGTTCTTC.

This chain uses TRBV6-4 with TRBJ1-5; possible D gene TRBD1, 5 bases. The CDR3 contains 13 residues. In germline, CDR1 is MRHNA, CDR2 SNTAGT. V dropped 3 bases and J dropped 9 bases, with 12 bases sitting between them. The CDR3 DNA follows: TGTGCCAGCAGTGAGTGGCAGGGAGTGCCCCAGCATTTT. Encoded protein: CASSEWQGVPQHF.

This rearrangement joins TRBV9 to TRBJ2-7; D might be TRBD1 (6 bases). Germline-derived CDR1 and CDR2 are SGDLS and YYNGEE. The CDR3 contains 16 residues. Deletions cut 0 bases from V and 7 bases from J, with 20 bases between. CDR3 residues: CASSVATGQLYEEQYF. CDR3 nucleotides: TGTGCCAGCAGCGTAGCTACCGGACAGCTCTACGAGGAGCAGTACTTC. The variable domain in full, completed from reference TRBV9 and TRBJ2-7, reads DSGVTQTPKHLITATGQRVTLRCSPRSGDLSVYWYQQSLDQGLQFLIQYYNGEERAKGNILERFSAQQFPDLHSELNLSSLELGDSALYFCASSVATGQLYEEQYFGPGTRLTVT.